This T cell receptor beta chain was sequenced during a study of blood T cell repertoires in COVID-19. Study as a whole: Acute-phase and convalescent COVID-19 samples originated in the United States, Italy and Spain. T cells, B-cell-depleted T cells, or PBMCs supplied cDNA or gDNA.

CDR3 length: 13 amino acids. V shed 5 bases and J shed 4 bases, with 11 bases lying between them. The V gene's germline CDR1 is SGHTA and CDR2 FQGTGA. Per the original data handling: Amplified reference gene primers provided the basis for estimating nucleated cell counts. Repertoires were generated with immunoSEQ multiplex PCR, while TCRdb's copy carries only in-frame clones and drops some. V, J and clone size were drawn from that table, and D and trimming were deduced from the DNA. Counted here are about 120,000 clones, approximately 80% occurring once; the ten biggest clones make up 3% to 4.5%. The V gene is TRBV7-3, the J gene TRBJ1-1; a possible D gene is TRBD1 (6 bases). Sequencing was performed on peripheral blood. The origin of this receptor is a woman of 80 years or more with acute or convalescent COVID-19. The CDR3 here is CASSTRGGTEAFF. For the CDR3, the DNA is TGTGCCAGCAGCACCAGGGGCGGCACTGAAGCTTTCTTT.